This T cell receptor beta chain is from a study of blood T cells in healthy people across ages. Using a J-beta primer mix together with a sample-barcoded 5' primer, a second PCR was run for roughly 6 to 12 cycles. TCRdb recomputed calls from the 5' RACE reads with MiXCR, one row per CDR3 protein. The sample consists of around 1,800,000 distinct CDR3 sequences, roughly two fifths of them appearing once. CDR1 is SQVTM and CDR2 is ANQGSEA in the germline V gene. The CDR3 has 12 residues. The sequence was collected from a human donor in good health. The chain joins TRBV29-1 to TRBJ2-4, with a possible D match to TRBD1 (5 bases). The assigned J gene may be wrong: the sequence end matches TRBJ2-7 better. The sample was blood. CDR3 in amino acids: CSVTVTNDEQYF. CDR3 DNA: TGCAGCGTGACAGTCACCAACGACGAGCAGTACTTC.